This TCR beta chain originates from a study of shared clonotypes between healthy human individuals (dated by TCRdb to 2020 to 2022). Study-level background: Three men and a couple of women, aged 18 to 49 years, made up the cohort. For each donor, CD4 naive and CD4 memory were each run on three plates, CD8 naive on two plates, and CD8 memory on one plate. The study deeply sequenced blood TCR repertoires of several healthy adults to estimate repertoire size and the extent of clonotype sharing between individuals. Libraries were prepared and TCR repertoires were sequenced by different laboratories using diverse techniques, in order to increase sequencing depth and limit assay-specific biases. Each donor's leukapheresis produced roughly between roughly 0.9 and 8.9 billion PBMCs. Results the study describes overall, beyond this receptor: Sharing across a handful of donors was observed for approximately 5% of naive CD4, under 4% of naive CD8, 2% to 2.5% of memory CD4, and less than 0.45% of memory CD8 clonotypes. The genetic and exposure-history diversity represented was limited by the small number of donors. Based on pairwise subsampling, the degree of clonotype sharing among donors was expected to be affected by sequencing depth. Sampling was restricted to blood, and TCR repertoires in tissue are likely to differ from TCR repertoires in blood. Naive subsets generally had larger estimated clonotype richness than memory subsets. Incomplete sequencing was indicated by rarefaction of sorted-subset datasets, despite the large sequencing depth. Clonotypes shared by all four sorted-subset donors showed higher generation probabilities than non-shared clonotypes.

CD8 naive samples were CD45RO-negative cells positively selected for CCR7, giving a CD45RA+CCR7+ population that excluded TemRA cells. The donors were healthy, HIV-negative adults who had no recently reported acute infections or vaccinations. Only Caucasian adults living in Nashville, Tennessee, USA were represented among the donors. Blood was obtained by leukapheresis, after which PBMCs were separated by Ficoll-Histopaque density gradient centrifugation and cryopreserved in liquid nitrogen vapor phase. Analytical flow cytometry was used to check the purity and quantity of every magnetically sorted T cell population. Genomic DNA was isolated from each sorted fraction and quantified by UV absorbance on a Nanodrop 2000c. TCR CDR3 regions were amplified from genomic DNA by multiplex PCR using the deep immunoSEQ assay. Extracted genomic DNA from each cell subset was spread evenly across all wells of several immunoSEQ 96-well plates, with each plate serving as a replicate. For sorted subsets, 200 to 250 ng of genomic DNA, equivalent to around 30,000 T cell genomes, went into each replicate PCR. Purified libraries were quantified with a Qubit 3.0 fluorometer, sized on a Bioanalyzer 2100, and re-quantified with the KAPA Library Quantification kit. A separate single-read 150-cycle Illumina NextSeq 550 flow cell was used to sequence each immunoSEQ 96-well plate. In the authors' own workflow: Because only junctional sequences without quality scores were contained in the immunoSEQ output, filtering matching that applied to full-length reads could not be performed. To assign V/J genes and CDR3, sequences were annotated using PyIR, a Python wrapper for IgBLAST v1.9, with IMGT germline references. Reads were removed for weak V/J assignments (E-value above 1e-6), missing CDR3, stop codons, out-of-frame junctions, or ambiguous translated residues. A V3J clonotype was defined by an identical inferred V gene, J gene, and CDR3 amino acid sequence. Percentage overlap between repertoires was calculated by dividing the number of shared unique clonotypes by the size of the smaller repertoire. Three approaches were used to assess repertoire richness: RTK rarefaction, the Chao1 estimator, and Recon v2.1 estimates of unobserved clonotypes. For all TCRbeta clonotypes obtained by the gDNA method from a few donors, generation probabilities were computed with OLGA. This is the immuneACCESS table as TCRdb keeps it, with only in-frame sequences that have V and J called. A part of the clones is gone; compared with another copy, unresolved V genes explain less than half, and the rest is unexplained. The DNA was the basis for D and trimming; V, J and clone size are from that table. This sample holds some 1,900,000 clones; about 95% were observed only once. Together, the top ten hold approximately 1% of the sample.

As to this clone: Which antigen it targets is not known. One base away there is no much larger clone; base qualities are not given.

The receptor was derived from a man between 18 and 29 years old in good health. Input material: naive CD8+ T cells sorted from blood. The cell subset or site label of this sample denotes: CD45RA+CCR7+.

The nucleotides read TGTGCCAGCAGCTCCGGAAGCGGGGCCGGGGAGCTGTTTTTT. It is translated as CASSSGSGAGELFF. The V and J segments used are TRBV7-9 and TRBJ2-2, with TRBD2 matching 7 junction bases. CDR1 and CDR2 (SEHNR, FQNEAQ) derive from the germline V gene (reference sequence). Trimming takes 4 bases off V and 6 bases off J; junction bases not matched to a gene: 5. The CDR3 numbers 14 residues from cysteine through phenylalanine. Left in the record is the CDR3 DNA by itself, 42 bases read in frame from the first base.